This is a list of T cell receptor beta chains from one sample in a study of human T cells and chemical hapten exposure. One entry per CDR3 protein results from TCRdb running MiXCR on the RACE reads. This sample has roughly 100,000 distinct CDR3 sequences, with 9.6% found just once. Sequencing was performed on whole blood, taken in connection with sensitization to the hapten diphenylcyclopropenone (DPC). These receptors originate from a woman in her thirties or forties with alopecia areata. Some clones in this sample may be carry-over from other donors' samples. The CDR3 runs from the conserved cysteine through the conserved F or W. D genes are given only for firm matches. The size field is filled for only some rows; it gives once, few, many or a size class.

j_call clone_size v_call d_call cdr3_nt cdr3_aa
TRBJ2-7 medium-sized TRBV4-3 TRBD1 TGCGCCAGCAGCCAAGAAACGCCCGGGACAGGGGGCTACGAGCAGTACTTC CASSQETPGTGGYEQYF
TRBJ2-7 many TRBV12-3/TRBV12-4 - TGTGCCAGCAGTCCCTCGGCACGCTCCTACGAGCAGTACTTC CASSPSARSYEQYF
TRBJ2-7 many TRBV19 - TGTGCCAGTAGTATCAGTAGCGGTTCGACGAGACAGTACTTC CASSISSGSTRQYF
TRBJ2-3 many TRBV6-5 TRBD2 TGTGCCAGCAGCTCTGGGACTAGAGGCTCAGATACGCAGTATTTT CASSSGTRGSDTQYF
TRBJ2-3 few TRBV4-1 - TGCGCCAGCAGCCAAGACAGGTTGGTAGCGGCACAAGATACGCAGTATTTT CASSQDRLVAAQDTQYF
TRBJ2-7 many TRBV6-2/TRBV6-3 - TGTGCCAGCAGTTACTCGCTCTCCTGGGGGACCTACGAGCAGTACTTC CASSYSLSWGTYEQYF
TRBJ1-4 many TRBV28 - TGTGCCAGCAATTGGGGGGGCGATGAAAAACTGTTTTTT CASNWGGDEKLFF
TRBJ2-2 - TRBV5-1 - TGCGCCAGCAGCTTGGCGGAGGTACTTGGGGAGCTGTTTTTT CASSLAEVLGELFF
TRBJ2-7 many TRBV20-1 - TGCAGTGCTACGGGAGACAGGGTTTACGAGCAGTACTTC CSATGDRVYEQYF
TRBJ1-2 many TRBV20-1 - TGCAGTGCTAGAGACCAGAACTATGGCTACACCTTC CSARDQNYGYTF
TRBJ2-3 - TRBV5-1 - TGCGCCAGCGGCCATGGGACCCGCACAGATACGCAGTATTTT CASGHGTRTDTQYF
TRBJ2-1 - TRBV6-1 - TGTGCCAGCAGTGTCAGGGCGTACAATGAGCAGTTCTTC CASSVRAYNEQFF
TRBJ1-4 many TRBV4-3 - TGCGCCAGCAGCCAAGCAGGAGGGTCTGGAAAACTGTTTTTT CASSQAGGSGKLFF
TRBJ2-7 few TRBV7-9 - TGTGCCAGCAGCTCCTCCAGAGTGACCTACGAGCAGTACTTC CASSSSRVTYEQYF
TRBJ1-1 - TRBV12-3/TRBV12-4 - TGTGCCAGCAGCCAGGACGCCCGAGCAACGGGGACTGAAGCTTTCTTT CASSQDARATGTEAFF
TRBJ1-5 few TRBV3-1 - TGTGCCAGCAGCCTATCGACAGGAAGCAATCAGCCCCAGCATTTT CASSLSTGSNQPQHF
TRBJ2-7 - TRBV20-1 TRBD2 TGCAGTGCTAGAGATTTCGGACTAGCGGGAGACGAGCAGTACTTC CSARDFGLAGDEQYF
TRBJ2-1 many TRBV11-2 - TGTGCCAGCAGCCTGGGGAGCTCCTACAATGAGCAGTTCTTC CASSLGSSYNEQFF
TRBJ2-3 few TRBV7-2 TRBD2 TGTGCCAGCAGCTGGGGACTAGTTGCGGGCACAGATACGCAGTATTTT CASSWGLVAGTDTQYF
TRBJ1-5 many TRBV5-8 TRBD1 TGTGCCAGCAGCTTGGTGGCAGGGGGACAGCCCCAGCATTTT CASSLVAGGQPQHF
TRBJ2-2 - TRBV11-2 TRBD2 TGTGCCAGCAGGTCTAGCGGGGGGCAAGGGGAGCTGTTTTTT CASRSSGGQGELFF
TRBJ1-6 many TRBV27 TRBD1 TGTGCCAGCAGTCCGATCGACAGGGCCGGAAAACCCCTCCACTTT CASSPIDRAGKPLHF
TRBJ2-3 - TRBV7-9 TRBD2 TGTGCCAGCGGACCTCCGAAAGGCGGGGGTGGCGCGACAGATACGCAGTATTTT CASGPPKGGGGATDTQYF
TRBJ1-4 - TRBV5-5 TRBD1 TGTGCCAGCAGCGGTGACAGGGTTGAAAAACTGTTTTTT CASSGDRVEKLFF
TRBJ2-7 - TRBV4-2 - TGTGCCAGCAGCCGACCACAGGAGAGAACCTACGAGCAGTACTTC CASSRPQERTYEQYF
TRBJ2-3 - TRBV7-9 TRBD2 TGTGCCAGCAGCTCCCTAATATTTGGGCGGGGGACCACAGATACGCAGTATTTT CASSSLIFGRGTTDTQYF
TRBJ2-7 - TRBV2 TRBD1 TGTGCCAGCTTACCCGACAGGGTACCCTCCTACGAGCAGTACTTC CASLPDRVPSYEQYF
TRBJ1-2 - TRBV7-9 - TGTGCCAGCAGCTTAGCGTCCGCGCTCGGCTACACCTTC CASSLASALGYTF
TRBJ2-7 few TRBV5-1 - TGCGCCAGCAGCTTGGTAGCAGGGGAAGCCTACGAGCAGTACTTC CASSLVAGEAYEQYF
TRBJ1-4 - TRBV25-1 TRBD1 TGTGCCAGCAGTGAGGCGACAGGGCTCAAAGCAGTGTTTTTT CASSEATGLKAVFF
TRBJ2-5 many TRBV5-1 TRBD2 TGCGCCAGCAGCTCCGGGACTAGCGGGGAGACCCAGTACTTC CASSSGTSGETQYF
TRBJ2-7 many TRBV20-1 - TGCAGTGCTCCCCCTCGACAGACATCCTACGAGCAGTACTTC CSAPPRQTSYEQYF
TRBJ1-4 many TRBV2 - TGTGCCAGCAGTGAAAGGAGGTTTGAGGAAAAACTGTTTTTT CASSERRFEEKLFF
TRBJ2-1 few TRBV12-3/TRBV12-4 - TGTGCCAGCAGCGCCCAGGGTAAGCAGTTCTTC CASSAQGKQFF
TRBJ1-4 many TRBV27 - TGTGCCAGCAGTTTGGGAAAACTGTTTTTT CASSLGKLFF
TRBJ2-3 many TRBV6-2/TRBV6-3 TRBD1 TGTGCCAGCAGTAGACAGGGGGATACGCAGTATTTT CASSRQGDTQYF
TRBJ2-7 many TRBV20-1 - TGCAGTGCTAGAGATTCCCCATCCTACGAGCAGTACTTC CSARDSPSYEQYF
TRBJ1-6 many TRBV27 - TGTGCCAGCAATATAGGGACACGGCCTAATTCACCCCTCCACTTT CASNIGTRPNSPLHF
TRBJ2-7 - TRBV6-2/TRBV6-3 - TGTGCCAGCACCCCCGGTGACCGCTCCTACGAGCAGTACTTC CASTPGDRSYEQYF
TRBJ2-3 many TRBV5-1 - TGCGCCAGCAGCTTGGGGGCAGCGTGGACGAGGACAGATACGCAGTATTTT CASSLGAAWTRTDTQYF
TRBJ1-2 - TRBV5-5 - TGTGCCAGCAGCTTGGTGGGGTACGAGGATCGCTATGGCTACACCTTC CASSLVGYEDRYGYTF
TRBJ2-2 - TRBV12-3/TRBV12-4 TRBD2 TGTGCCAGCAGTTTGACTAGCGGGGGCTCGGGGGAGCTGTTTTTT CASSLTSGGSGELFF
TRBJ2-7 few TRBV3-1 TRBD2 TGTGCCAGCAGCCAATTAGCGGGGGCCTACGAGCAGTACTTC CASSQLAGAYEQYF
TRBJ2-2 - TRBV7-6 - TGTGCCAGCAGCTTAGTTGAAGGGTATGGAACCGGGGAGCTGTTTTTT CASSLVEGYGTGELFF
TRBJ2-7 few TRBV28 TRBD1 TGTGCCAGCAGTTTGGCCGGGACAGGGTCCTACGAGCAGTACTTC CASSLAGTGSYEQYF
TRBJ2-1 - TRBV29-1 - TGCAGCGTTGATTTTATGATAAATGAGCAGTTCTTC CSVDFMINEQFF
TRBJ2-5 many TRBV5-1 - TGCGCCAGCAGCGGCAATGGAGAGACCCAGTACTTC CASSGNGETQYF
TRBJ1-2 - TRBV29-1 - TGCAGCGTTGCACACCTAGCCCCCTATGGCTACACCTTC CSVAHLAPYGYTF
TRBJ2-1 many TRBV27 TRBD2 TGTGCCAGCAGGGGACTAGCGGGGGGGTATGAGCAGTTCTTC CASRGLAGGYEQFF
TRBJ2-3 many TRBV6-2/TRBV6-3 TRBD1 TGTGCCAGCAGTTACCCGACAGGGCAAGTAGAAGGGACCAGATACTCCACACCCACAGATACGCAGTATTTT CASSYPTGQVEGTRYSTPTDTQYF
TRBJ2-3 many TRBV19 - TGTGCCAGTAGTATGGCAGATACGCAGTATTTT CASSMADTQYF
TRBJ2-1 many TRBV4-1 TRBD2 TGCGCCAGCAGCCAGGGTTTGAGGAGCGGGGGGAACAATGAGCAGTTCTTC CASSQGLRSGGNNEQFF
TRBJ2-5 - TRBV7-9 TRBD2 TGTGCCAGCAGTAAGCTCGGGACTAGCGGGAAAGAGACCCAGTACTTC CASSKLGTSGKETQYF
TRBJ2-7 many TRBV10-3 - TGTGCCATCAGAACGACGGGAACCTACGAGCAGTACTTC CAIRTTGTYEQYF
TRBJ1-1 - TRBV28 TRBD1 TGTGCCAGCAGACCCGTTGACAGGGTTGGTGGTGAAGCTTTCTTT CASRPVDRVGGEAFF
TRBJ2-3 few TRBV9 - TGTGCCAGCAGCGTTTCAGGGGCGCGGGGCACAGATACGCAGTATTTT CASSVSGARGTDTQYF
TRBJ2-3 - TRBV6-5 - TGTGCCAGCAGTTACTCGAAAAACCTCTGGGGAGATACGCAGTATTTT CASSYSKNLWGDTQYF
TRBJ2-7 many TRBV20-1 TRBD1 TGCAGTGCTTGGAGAGATACAGGGGGCTACGAGCAGTACTTC CSAWRDTGGYEQYF
TRBJ1-6 - TRBV4-3 - TGCGCCAGCAGCCAACGGAGAACTGATAATTCACCCCTCCACTTT CASSQRRTDNSPLHF